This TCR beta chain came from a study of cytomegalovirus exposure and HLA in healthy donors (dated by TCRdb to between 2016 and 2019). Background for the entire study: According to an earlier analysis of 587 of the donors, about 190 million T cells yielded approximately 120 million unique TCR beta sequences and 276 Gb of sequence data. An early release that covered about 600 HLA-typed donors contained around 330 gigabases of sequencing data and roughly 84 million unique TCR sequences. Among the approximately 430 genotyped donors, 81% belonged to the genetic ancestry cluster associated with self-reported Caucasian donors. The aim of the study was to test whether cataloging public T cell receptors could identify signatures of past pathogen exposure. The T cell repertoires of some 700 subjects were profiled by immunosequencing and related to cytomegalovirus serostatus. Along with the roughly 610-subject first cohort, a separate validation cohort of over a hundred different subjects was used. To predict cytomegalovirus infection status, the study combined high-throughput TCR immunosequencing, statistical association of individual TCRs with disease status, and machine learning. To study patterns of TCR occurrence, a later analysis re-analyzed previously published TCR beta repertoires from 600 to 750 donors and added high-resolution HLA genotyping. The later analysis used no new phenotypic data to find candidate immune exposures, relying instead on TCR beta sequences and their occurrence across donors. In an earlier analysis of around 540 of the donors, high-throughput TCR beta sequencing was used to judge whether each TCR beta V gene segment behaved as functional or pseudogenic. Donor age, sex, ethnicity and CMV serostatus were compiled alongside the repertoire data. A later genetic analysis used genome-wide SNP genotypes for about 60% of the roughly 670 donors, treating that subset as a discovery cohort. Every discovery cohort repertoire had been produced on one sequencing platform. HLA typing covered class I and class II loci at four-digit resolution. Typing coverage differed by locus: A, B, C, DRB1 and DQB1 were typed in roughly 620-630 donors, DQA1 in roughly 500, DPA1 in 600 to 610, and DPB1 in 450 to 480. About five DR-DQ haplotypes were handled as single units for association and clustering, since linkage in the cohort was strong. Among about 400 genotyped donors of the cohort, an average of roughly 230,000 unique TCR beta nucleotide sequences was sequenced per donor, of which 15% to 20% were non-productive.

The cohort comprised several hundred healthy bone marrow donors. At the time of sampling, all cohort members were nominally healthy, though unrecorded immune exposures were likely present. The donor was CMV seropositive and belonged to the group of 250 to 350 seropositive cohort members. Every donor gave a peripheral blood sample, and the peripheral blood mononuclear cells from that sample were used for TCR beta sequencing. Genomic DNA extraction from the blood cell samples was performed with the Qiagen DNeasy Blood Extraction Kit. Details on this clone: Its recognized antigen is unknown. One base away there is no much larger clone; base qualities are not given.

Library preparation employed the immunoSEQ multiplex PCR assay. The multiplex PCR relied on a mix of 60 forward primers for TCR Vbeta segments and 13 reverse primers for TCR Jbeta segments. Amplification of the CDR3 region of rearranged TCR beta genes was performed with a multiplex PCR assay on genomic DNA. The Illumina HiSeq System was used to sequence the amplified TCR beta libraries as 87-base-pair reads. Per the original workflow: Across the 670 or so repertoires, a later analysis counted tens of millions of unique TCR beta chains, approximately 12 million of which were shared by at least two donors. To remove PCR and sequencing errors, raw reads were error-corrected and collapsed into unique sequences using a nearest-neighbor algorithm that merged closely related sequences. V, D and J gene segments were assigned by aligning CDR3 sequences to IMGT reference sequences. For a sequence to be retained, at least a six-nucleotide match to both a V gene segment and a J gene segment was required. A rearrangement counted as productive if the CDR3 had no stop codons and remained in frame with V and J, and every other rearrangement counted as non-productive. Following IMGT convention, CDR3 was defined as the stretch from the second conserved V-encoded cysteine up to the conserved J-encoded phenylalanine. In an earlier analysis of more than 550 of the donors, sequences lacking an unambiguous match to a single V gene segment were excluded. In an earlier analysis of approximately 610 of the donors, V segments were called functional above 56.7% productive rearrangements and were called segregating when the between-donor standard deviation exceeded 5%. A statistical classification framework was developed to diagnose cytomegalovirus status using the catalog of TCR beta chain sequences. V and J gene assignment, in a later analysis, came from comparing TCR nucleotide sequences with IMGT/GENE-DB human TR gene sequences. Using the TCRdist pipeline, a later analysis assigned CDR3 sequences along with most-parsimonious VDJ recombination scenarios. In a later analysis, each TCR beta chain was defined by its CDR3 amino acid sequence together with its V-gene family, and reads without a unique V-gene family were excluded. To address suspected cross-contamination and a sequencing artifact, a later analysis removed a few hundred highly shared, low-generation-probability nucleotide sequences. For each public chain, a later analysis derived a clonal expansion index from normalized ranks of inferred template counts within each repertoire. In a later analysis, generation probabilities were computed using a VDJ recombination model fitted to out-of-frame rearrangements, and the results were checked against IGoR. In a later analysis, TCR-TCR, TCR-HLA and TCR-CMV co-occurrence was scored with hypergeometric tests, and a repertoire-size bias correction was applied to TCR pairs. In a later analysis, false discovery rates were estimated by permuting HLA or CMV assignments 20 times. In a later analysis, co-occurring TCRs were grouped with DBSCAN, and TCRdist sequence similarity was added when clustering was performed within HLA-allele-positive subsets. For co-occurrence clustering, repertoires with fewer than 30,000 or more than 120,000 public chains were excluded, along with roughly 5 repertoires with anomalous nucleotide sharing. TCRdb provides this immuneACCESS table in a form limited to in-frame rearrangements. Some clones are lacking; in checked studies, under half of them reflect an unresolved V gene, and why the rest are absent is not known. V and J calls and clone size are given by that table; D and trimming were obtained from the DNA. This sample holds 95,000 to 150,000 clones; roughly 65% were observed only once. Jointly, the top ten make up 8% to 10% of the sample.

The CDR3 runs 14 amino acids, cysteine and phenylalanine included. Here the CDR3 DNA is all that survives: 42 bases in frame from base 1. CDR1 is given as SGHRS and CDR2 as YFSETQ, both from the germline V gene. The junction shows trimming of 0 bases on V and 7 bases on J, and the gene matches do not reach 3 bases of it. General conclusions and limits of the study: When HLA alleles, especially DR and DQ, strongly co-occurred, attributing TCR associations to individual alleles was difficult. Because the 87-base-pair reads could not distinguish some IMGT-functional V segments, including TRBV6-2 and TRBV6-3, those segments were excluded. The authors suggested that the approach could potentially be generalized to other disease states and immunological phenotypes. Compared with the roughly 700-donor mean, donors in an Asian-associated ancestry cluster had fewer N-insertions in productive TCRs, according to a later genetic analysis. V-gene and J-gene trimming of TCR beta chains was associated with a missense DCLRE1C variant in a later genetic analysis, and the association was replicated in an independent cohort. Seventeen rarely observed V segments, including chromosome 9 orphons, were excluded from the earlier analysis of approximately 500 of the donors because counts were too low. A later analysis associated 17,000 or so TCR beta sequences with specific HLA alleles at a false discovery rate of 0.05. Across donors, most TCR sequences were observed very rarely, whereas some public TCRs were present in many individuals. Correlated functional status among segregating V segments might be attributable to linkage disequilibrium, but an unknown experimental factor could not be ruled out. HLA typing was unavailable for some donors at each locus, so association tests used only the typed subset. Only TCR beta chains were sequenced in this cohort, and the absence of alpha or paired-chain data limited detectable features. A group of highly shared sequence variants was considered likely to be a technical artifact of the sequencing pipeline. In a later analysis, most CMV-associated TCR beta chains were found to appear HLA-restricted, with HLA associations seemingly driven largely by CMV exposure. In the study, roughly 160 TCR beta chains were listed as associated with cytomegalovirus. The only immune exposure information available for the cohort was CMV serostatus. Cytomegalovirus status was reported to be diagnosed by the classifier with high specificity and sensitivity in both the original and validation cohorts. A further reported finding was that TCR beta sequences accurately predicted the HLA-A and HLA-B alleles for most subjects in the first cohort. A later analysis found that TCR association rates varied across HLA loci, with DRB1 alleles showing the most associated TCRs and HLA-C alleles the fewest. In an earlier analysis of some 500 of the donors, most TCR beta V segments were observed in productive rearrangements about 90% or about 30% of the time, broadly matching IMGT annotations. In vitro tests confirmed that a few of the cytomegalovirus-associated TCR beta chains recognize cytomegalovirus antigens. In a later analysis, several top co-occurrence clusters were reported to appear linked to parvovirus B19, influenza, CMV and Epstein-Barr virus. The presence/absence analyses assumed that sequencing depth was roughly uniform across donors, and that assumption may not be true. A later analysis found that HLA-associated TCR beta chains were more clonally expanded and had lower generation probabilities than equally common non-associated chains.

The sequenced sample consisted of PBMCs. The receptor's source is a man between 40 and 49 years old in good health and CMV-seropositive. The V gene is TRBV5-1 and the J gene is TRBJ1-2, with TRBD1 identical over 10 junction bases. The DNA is TGCGCCAGCAGCTTGGGGACAGGGGGAACTGGCTACACCTTC. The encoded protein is CASSLGTGGTGYTF.